A selection of T cell receptor beta chains follows, all from one sample in a study of T-cell reconstitution after alpha-beta-depleted transplantation in children. TCRdb redid the calling of the PCR reads with MiXCR, one entry per CDR3 protein. The sample gives tens of thousands of distinct CDR3 sequences, 11% to 15% of which show up once; 27% is in the top ten. Sequencing was performed on PBMCs, mostly from graft donor cells, taken 180 days after TCRalphabeta/CD19-depleted stem cell transplant. Source of these receptors: a male patient under 10 years old who had a stem cell transplant for acute lymphoblastic leukemia, so the T cells may come from the graft donor. CDR3s include the opening cysteine and the closing phenylalanine or tryptophan. The order of the fields is J gene, D gene, V gene, clone size, CDR3 protein, CDR3 DNA. The D gene is left open where the match is weak. Only part of the rows carry a size: once, few, many, or a class if the clone is expanded.

>TRBJ1-2|-|TRBV28|-
CASSTSGTNYGYTF
TGTGCCAGCAGTACGTCTGGCACAAACTATGGCTACACCTTC
>TRBJ2-7|-|TRBV4-1|few
CASSPKIGRGRGLWGIYEQYF
TGCGCCAGCAGCCCCAAGATAGGCCGTGGGCGGGGTCTTTGGGGAATTTACGAGCAGTACTTC
>TRBJ2-5|-|TRBV12-3/TRBV12-4|many
CASSIPPQAGQYF
TGTGCCAGCAGTATTCCACCCCAGGCGGGCCAGTACTTC
>TRBJ1-5|-|TRBV9|-
CASSPQGYDNQPQHF
TGTGCCAGCAGCCCCCAGGGGTATGACAATCAGCCCCAGCATTTT
>TRBJ1-5|-|TRBV10-3|many
CAISGSGNQPQHF
TGTGCCATCAGTGGGTCCGGCAATCAGCCCCAGCATTTT
>TRBJ1-2|-|TRBV6-5|few
CASSFGEGTSYGYTF
TGTGCCAGCAGTTTCGGGGAGGGAACCTCCTATGGCTACACCTTC
>TRBJ2-7|TRBD1|TRBV5-1|few
CASSLVSGTVLYEQYF
TGCGCCAGCAGCTTGGTGTCCGGGACAGTCCTTTACGAGCAGTACTTC
>TRBJ2-7|-|TRBV6-1|few
CASSPGGTGRNEQYF
TGTGCCAGCAGTCCGGGGGGGACAGGGAGGAACGAGCAGTACTTC
>TRBJ2-1|TRBD2|TRBV28|-
CASSSGLAGFPYNEQFF
TGTGCCAGCAGTTCAGGACTAGCGGGGTTCCCCTACAATGAGCAGTTCTTC
>TRBJ2-2|-|TRBV4-3|-
CASSQRAQGGGNTGELFF
TGCGCCAGCAGCCAAAGGGCCCAGGGAGGTGGCAACACCGGGGAGCTGTTTTTT
>TRBJ2-3|-|TRBV5-4|-
CASSSEGLETDTQYF
TGTGCCAGCAGCTCTGAAGGGTTAGAGACAGATACGCAGTATTTT
>TRBJ1-2|-|TRBV20-1|few
CSARGQPPGPGTSYGYTF
TGCAGTGCTAGAGGCCAACCTCCGGGCCCCGGGACCTCTTATGGCTACACCTTC
>TRBJ2-1|TRBD2|TRBV20-1|-
CSAPSGGTHSEQFF
TGCAGTGCTCCTAGCGGGGGGACCCACAGTGAGCAGTTCTTC
>TRBJ1-2|-|TRBV7-9|few
CASSLSNPGGGYTF
TGTGCCAGCAGCTTATCTAACCCTGGAGGGGGCTACACCTTC
>TRBJ2-1|-|TRBV6-2/TRBV6-3|many
CASSYNFNEQFF
TGTGCCAGCAGTTACAATTTCAATGAGCAGTTCTTC
>TRBJ2-1|-|TRBV24-1|-
CATSAQGPARYNEQFF
TGTGCCACCAGTGCCCAAGGGCCTGCTCGCTACAATGAGCAGTTCTTC
>TRBJ1-2|-|TRBV28|-
CASSFGGTDYGYTF
TGTGCCAGCAGTTTTGGAGGGACGGATTATGGCTACACCTTC
>TRBJ2-3|-|TRBV5-1|many
CASSLTYTDTQYF
TGCGCCAGCAGCCTGACTTACACAGATACGCAGTATTTT
>TRBJ1-4|-|TRBV20-1|many
CSARPVTNEKLFF
TGCAGTGCTAGACCCGTAACTAATGAAAAACTGTTTTTT
>TRBJ2-1|TRBD1|TRBV12-3/TRBV12-4|few
CASSLRDRGYHNEQFF
TGTGCCAGCAGTTTACGGGACAGGGGATACCACAATGAGCAGTTCTTC
>TRBJ1-1|-|TRBV5-1|-
CASHLDSEAFF
TGCGCCAGCCATTTGGACAGTGAAGCTTTCTTT
>TRBJ2-7|TRBD2|TRBV28|many
CASSLLAGEREQYF
TGTGCCAGCAGTTTACTAGCGGGAGAACGCGAGCAGTACTTC
>TRBJ2-7|-|TRBV15|few
CATSTFYAYEQYF
TGTGCCACCAGCACTTTCTATGCCTACGAGCAGTACTTC
>TRBJ2-2|TRBD2|TRBV4-3|-
CASSQEHGGGNTGELFF
TGCGCCAGCAGCCAAGAGCACGGGGGGGGGAACACCGGGGAGCTGTTTTTT
>TRBJ2-7|-|TRBV20-1|few
CSASSRLHEQYF
TGCAGTGCTAGTTCCAGACTTCACGAGCAGTACTTC
>TRBJ2-7|-|TRBV20-1|few
CSAPGPHRAPITYEQYF
TGCAGTGCACCCGGTCCCCACAGGGCGCCGATTACCTACGAGCAGTACTTC
>TRBJ2-7|TRBD2|TRBV25-1|-
CASSEGGLATGYEQYF
TGTGCCAGCAGTGAGGGGGGACTAGCGACCGGCTACGAGCAGTACTTC
>TRBJ1-1|TRBD1|TRBV6-1|-
CASSARAHYLYRGLNTEAFF
TGTGCCAGCAGTGCAAGAGCCCACTACCTATACAGGGGTCTGAACACTGAAGCTTTCTTT
>TRBJ2-7|-|TRBV28|-
CASSLGRTYTYEQYF
TGTGCCAGCAGTTTAGGGCGGACTTACACCTACGAGCAGTACTTC